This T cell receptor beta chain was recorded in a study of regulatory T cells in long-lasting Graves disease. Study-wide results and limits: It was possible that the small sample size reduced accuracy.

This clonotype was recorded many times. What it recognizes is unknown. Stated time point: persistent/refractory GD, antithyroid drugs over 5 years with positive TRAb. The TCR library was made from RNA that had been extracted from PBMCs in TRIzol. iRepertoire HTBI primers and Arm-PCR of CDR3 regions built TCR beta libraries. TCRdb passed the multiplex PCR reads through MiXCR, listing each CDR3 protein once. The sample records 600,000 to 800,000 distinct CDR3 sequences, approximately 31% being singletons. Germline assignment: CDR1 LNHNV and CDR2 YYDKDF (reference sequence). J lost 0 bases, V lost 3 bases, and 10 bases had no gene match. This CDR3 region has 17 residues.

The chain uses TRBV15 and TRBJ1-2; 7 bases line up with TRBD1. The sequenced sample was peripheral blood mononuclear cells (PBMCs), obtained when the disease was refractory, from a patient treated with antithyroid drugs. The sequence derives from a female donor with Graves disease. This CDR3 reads CATSSPFPGQTNYGYTF. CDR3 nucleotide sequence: TGTGCCACCAGCAGCCCATTCCCGGGACAGACTAACTATGGCTACACCTTC.